The present T cell receptor beta chain was sequenced within a study of blood T cell repertoires in COVID-19. Study summary: COVID-19 samples, acute and convalescent, were from the United States, Italy and Spain.

Some clones are missing from TCRdb's copy, which holds only in-frame ones; the method was immunoSEQ multiplex PCR. The sample contains approximately 200,000 clones, about 85% of which appear only once. The study drew participants aged about 18 to 89 years from some 23 US areas. Participants were placed into cohorts based on the clinical history they reported. Germline V gene sequence: CDR1 SGHVS, CDR2 FQNEAQ. V was clipped by 1 base and J by 3 bases, with 13 bases between them. The CDR3 sequence is 15 residues long. Judged by abundance, this clone is medium-sized. Material for sequencing was PBMCs or T cells enriched from blood (not recorded which). The rearrangement uses TRBV7-8 and TRBJ2-7, with D possibly TRBD2 on 5 matching bases. This sequence originates from a middle-aged man who had recovered from COVID-19. In DNA form, the CDR3 reads TGTGCCAGCAGCTTAGGTTCTAGCTTGAACTACGAGCAGTACTTC. Its translation is CASSLGSSLNYEQYF.